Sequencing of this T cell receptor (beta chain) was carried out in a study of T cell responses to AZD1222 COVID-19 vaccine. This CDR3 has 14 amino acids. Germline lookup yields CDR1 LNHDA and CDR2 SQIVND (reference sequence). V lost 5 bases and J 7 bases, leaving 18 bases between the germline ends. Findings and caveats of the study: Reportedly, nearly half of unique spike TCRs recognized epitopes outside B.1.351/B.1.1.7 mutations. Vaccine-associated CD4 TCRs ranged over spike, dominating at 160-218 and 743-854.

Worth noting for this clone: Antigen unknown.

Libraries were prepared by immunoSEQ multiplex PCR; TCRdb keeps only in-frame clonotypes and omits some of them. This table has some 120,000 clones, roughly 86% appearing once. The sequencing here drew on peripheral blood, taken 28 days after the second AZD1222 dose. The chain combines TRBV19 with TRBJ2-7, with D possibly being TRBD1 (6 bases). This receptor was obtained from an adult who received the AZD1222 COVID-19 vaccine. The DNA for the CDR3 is TGTGCCAGTAGTTACCAGGGACATTTTCGTGAGCAGTACTTC. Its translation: CASSYQGHFREQYF.